This TCR beta chain was found in a study of T cells expressing NK-cell markers. Study context: Seropositivity for HCMV was found in most of the eight sequenced donors, with one seronegative.

From the 5' RACE reads, TCRdb lists one entry per CDR3 protein and no DNA. The sample holds fewer than 400,000 distinct CDR3 sequences. This CDR3 region has 16 residues. The V call is TRBV12-3 or TRBV12-4, the J call TRBJ1-1. The specimen was blood T cells: a sorted CD56 or NKG2C T cell subset, CD4+ or CD8+ T cells, or bulk PBMC T cells (not recorded which). The clonotype was recovered from a woman in her 50s in good health. Here the CDR3 reads CASSSRGGGSETEAFF.